A single sample gave rise to the 19 T cell receptor beta chains below, sequenced in a study of T-cell memory formation after mild COVID-19. TCRdb recomputed calls from the 5' RACE reads with MiXCR, one row per CDR3 protein. The sample holds some 320,000 distinct CDR3 sequences, over 11% seen once. Sequenced: PBMCs or a T cell subset sorted from them (not recorded which). The receptors were gathered from a man between 18 and 29 years old who had mild COVID-19 (a few samples of this study predate the infection). Cell type and time point are not known.

This clonotype was picked up a small number of times. The CDR3 loop reads CASSHRTSGGAYEQYF. The CDR3 coding sequence is TGCGCCAGCAGCCACCGGACTAGCGGGGGGGCTTACGAGCAGTACTTC. The V and J genes are TRBV4-1 and TRBJ2-7, with 15 bases identical to TRBD2. CDR1 and CDR2 (germline): MGHRA, YSYEKL. The J segment lost 4 bases and the V segment lost 3 bases, leaving 4 bases of the junction unmatched. The CDR3 is 16 residues long.

The sample holds many counts of this clonotype. V is TRBV5-6 and J is TRBJ2-4; D possibly matches TRBD1 or TRBD2 (6 bases each). The CDR3 runs 13 residues. The V and J ends lost 2 bases and 6 bases respectively, with 9 bases between them. CDR1 and CDR2 from the germline V gene are SGHDT and YYEEEE. The CDR3, as DNA: TGTGCCAGCAGCTTTAAGGGGGGAAACATTCAGTACTTC. Amino acids: CASSFKGGNIQYF.

In its sample, this clonotype was seen a few times. The chain recombines TRBV14 with TRBJ2-1; 10 bases line up with TRBD1. There are 17 residues in the CDR3. V trimming: 0 bases; J trimming: 7 bases; junction bases outside the gene matches: 9. Germline V lookup: CDR1 SGHDN, CDR2 FVKESK. The CDR3 spells CASSQDFWDRGPNEQFF. The CDR3 nucleotides are TGTGCCAGCAGCCAAGATTTTTGGGACAGGGGACCGAATGAGCAGTTCTTC.

This clonotype appeared a few times. V usage is TRBV11-2 and J usage is TRBJ2-7; D might be TRBD1 (6 bases). CDR1 is SGHAT, CDR2 FQNNGV, per germline. V lost 6 bases and J 2 bases, leaving 8 bases between the germline ends. The CDR3 is 12 amino acids. CDR3: CASRRDTYEQYV. The CDR3 DNA follows: TGTGCCAGCAGGAGGGACACCTACGAGCAGTACGTC.

The table lists this clonotype with many counts. The chain is built from TRBV7-2 and TRBJ2-3; the D gene is possibly TRBD2 (7 bases). This CDR3 is built from 16 residues. The germline V gene encodes CDR1 SGHTA and CDR2 FQGNSA. Trimming took 2 bases from V and 2 from J, leaving 14 bases between them. The CDR3 DNA sequence: TGTGCCAGCAGCTTAAGTCCGCGGGGGCCCACAGATACGCAGTATTTT. Protein product: CASSLSPRGPTDTQYF. Supplemented by reference TRBV7-2 and TRBJ2-3, the full variable domain reads GAGVSQSPSNKVTEKGKDVELRCDPISGHTALYWYRQSLGQGLEFLIYFQGNSAPDKSGLPSDRFSAERTGGSVSTLTIQRTQQEDSAVYLCASSLSPRGPTDTQYFGPGTRLTVL.

The chain carries TRBV12-5 and TRBJ2-2; the D is unclear. Germline V gene lookup returns CDR1 LGHNT and CDR2 FRNRAP. V was cut by 5 bases and J by 6 bases, with 10 bases left in between. The CDR3 runs 13 residues. In DNA, the CDR3 is TGTGCTAGTGGTCCGGCATGGGCCGGGGAGCTGTTTTTT. Amino acids: CASGPAWAGELFF.

Ten or more counts support this clonotype. The chain employs TRBV20-1 and TRBJ1-3; D is perhaps TRBD1 (5 bases). This CDR3 region has 13 residues. CDR1 is DFQATT, CDR2 SNEGSKA, per germline (reference sequence). V lost 6 bases, J lost 7 bases, and 16 bases lay in between. The chain's CDR3 is CSATGTVVNTIYF. The CDR3 DNA reads TGCAGTGCAACCGGGACCGTTGTTAACACCATATATTTT.

The chain employs TRBV27 and TRBJ1-5, with no clear D. The CDR3 has 14 amino acids. V lost 2 bases to trimming and J lost 3 bases, with 8 bases between them. Germline CDR1 and CDR2: MNHEY and SMNVEV (reference sequence). The CDR3 nucleotides are TGTGCCAGCAGTTTAGGAGGGTACAATCAGCCCCAGCATTTT. This codes for CASSLGGYNQPQHF.

This clonotype showed up just a few times. The gene calls are TRBV5-4 and TRBJ2-4; D not resolved. CDR3 length equals 14 residues. The V gene's germline CDR1 is SGHNT and CDR2 YYREEE (reference sequence). Trimming cost V 0 bases and J 9 bases, with 13 bases left between them. The CDR3 protein is CASSLDRRSSIQYF. Written as DNA, the CDR3 is TGTGCCAGCAGCTTGGACAGAAGGAGTAGCATTCAGTACTTC.

The chain has TRBV27 and TRBJ1-1; D is unclear. This CDR3 has 15 amino acids. Between the trimmed V and J ends, which lost 0 bases and 3 bases, there was a span of 11 bases. Germline V gene data show CDR1 as MNHEY and CDR2 as SMNVEV (reference sequence). CDR3 in amino acids: CASSLSLGFDTEAFF. CDR3 nucleotide sequence: TGTGCCAGCAGTTTATCTTTAGGATTTGACACTGAAGCTTTCTTT.

The sample holds many counts of this clonotype. The J gene is TRBJ2-5, the V gene TRBV7-3; tentatively, D is TRBD1 (5 bases). The CDR3 sequence is 13 residues long. Per the germline V gene, CDR1 is SGHTA and CDR2 is FQGTGA. With 3 bases removed from V and 3 bases from J, the gap between germline ends came to 8 bases. This CDR3 reads CASSFGREETQYF. The CDR3 nucleotides are TGTGCCAGCAGCTTTGGCAGGGAAGAGACCCAGTACTTC.

This clonotype was seen only a few times. The V call is TRBV19, the J call TRBJ2-1; 7 bases map to TRBD1. The CDR3 has 15 residues. V shed 6 bases, J shed 1 base, and the junction held 6 bases outside the gene matches. Germline V lookup: CDR1 LNHDA, CDR2 SQIVND (reference sequence). The CDR3 DNA reads TGTGCCAGTAGGCCCCGACAGGGATCCTACAATGAGCAGTTCTTC. Translated: CASRPRQGSYNEQFF. The full variable domain, in which reference TRBV19 and TRBJ2-1 provide the parts outside the CDR3, is DGGITQSPKYLFRKEGQNVTLSCEQNLNHDAMYWYRQDPGQGLRLIYYSQIVNDFQKGDIAEGYSVSREKKESFPLTVTSAQKNPTAFYLCASRPRQGSYNEQFFGPGTRLTVL.

This clonotype came up a few times. V usage is TRBV3-1 and J usage is TRBJ1-5; D remains unclear. Trimming removed 5 bases at V and 2 bases at J, with 10 bases between. The CDR3 has 14 residues. The V gene's germline CDR1 is LGHDT and CDR2 YNNKEL (reference sequence). This chain's CDR3 is CASSVGTGNQPQHF. CDR3 nucleotides: TGTGCCAGCAGCGTGGGAACAGGCAATCAGCCCCAGCATTTT.

This clonotype was observed a handful of times. The chain has TRBV5-1 and TRBJ2-7; TRBD1 aligns across 9 bases. V dropped 5 bases and J dropped 6; count of bases not matched to a gene: 3. Germline CDR1 SGHRS, CDR2 YFSETQ. The CDR3 extends over 12 amino acids. CDR3 amino acids: CASRGTGTEQYV. In DNA, the CDR3 is TGCGCCAGCAGGGGGACAGGGACCGAGCAGTACGTC.

There are a few counts of this clonotype. The rearrangement uses TRBV29-1 and TRBJ2-1; tentative D call: TRBD2 (5 bases). Deletions cut 7 bases from V and 5 bases from J, with 18 bases between. Germline values: CDR1 SQVTM, CDR2 ANQGSEA. The CDR3 extends over 14 amino acids. CDR3 in amino acids: CSERTGMINNEQFF. The CDR3 DNA sequence: TGCAGCGAGAGGACCGGGATGATTAACAATGAGCAGTTCTTC.

Note on this clonotype: The junction does not match germline at one end; this may be a read error. V usage is TRBV7-7 and J usage is TRBJ2-5; D gene unclear. The CDR3 contains 13 residues. Germline V gives CDR1 SSHAT, CDR2 FNYEAQ (reference sequence). CDR3 region: CASSLEPRETQYF. The CDR3 nucleotides read TGTGCTAGCAGCTTAGAGCCCAGAGAGACCCAGTACTTC.

This clonotype was counted ten times or more. This chain joins TRBV7-6 and TRBJ1-4, with unresolved D. The germline V and J ends were trimmed by 3 bases and 1 base, with 18 bases remaining between them. CDR1 SGHVS and CDR2 FNYEAQ come from the germline V gene. The CDR3 extends over 18 amino acids. The CDR3 sequence is CASSFRTLGLGTNEKLFF. CDR3 sequence (DNA): TGTGCCAGCAGCTTTCGGACGTTGGGTTTGGGAACTAATGAAAAACTGTTTTTT.

This clonotype was counted only a few times. The chain couples TRBV7-2 to TRBJ2-3; 8 bases map to TRBD2. The CDR3 is 12 residues long. V lost 4 bases to trimming and J lost 13 bases; unmatched junction nucleotides: 7. The germline gives CDR1 SGHTA, CDR2 FQGNSA. The CDR3 here is CASSSVAGRKYF. The CDR3 DNA reads TGTGCCAGCAGCTCGGTAGCGGGGAGGAAGTATTTT.

This clonotype was observed a few times. The chain couples TRBV7-2 to TRBJ2-1; tentative D call: TRBD2 (5 bases). CDR1 is SGHTA and CDR2 is FQGNSA in the germline V gene. The CDR3 totals 15 residues. Trimming removed 4 bases from V and 1 base from J, with 11 bases in between. The DNA for the CDR3 is TGTGCCAGCAGCTCGCCAGGACTTTCCTACAATGAGCAGTTCTTC. It specifies CASSSPGLSYNEQFF.